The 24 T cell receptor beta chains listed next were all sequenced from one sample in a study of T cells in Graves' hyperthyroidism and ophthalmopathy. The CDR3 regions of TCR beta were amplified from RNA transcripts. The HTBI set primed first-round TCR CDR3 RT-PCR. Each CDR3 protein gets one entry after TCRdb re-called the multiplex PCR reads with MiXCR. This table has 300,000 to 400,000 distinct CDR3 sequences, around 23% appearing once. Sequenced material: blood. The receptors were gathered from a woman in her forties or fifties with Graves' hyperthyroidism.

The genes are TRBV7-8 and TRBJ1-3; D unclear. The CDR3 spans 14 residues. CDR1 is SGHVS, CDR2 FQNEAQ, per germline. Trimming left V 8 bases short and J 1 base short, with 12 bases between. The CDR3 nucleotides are TGTGCCAGCGGCAGCATTATATCTGGAAACACCATATATTTT. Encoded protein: CASGSIISGNTIYF.

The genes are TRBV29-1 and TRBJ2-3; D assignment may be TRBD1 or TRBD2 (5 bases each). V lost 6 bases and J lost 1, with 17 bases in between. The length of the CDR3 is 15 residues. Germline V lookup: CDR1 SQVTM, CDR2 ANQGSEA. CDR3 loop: CSVTGTSTRTDTQYF. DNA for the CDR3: TGCAGCGTGACCGGGACCTCTACCCGCACAGATACGCAGTATTTT.

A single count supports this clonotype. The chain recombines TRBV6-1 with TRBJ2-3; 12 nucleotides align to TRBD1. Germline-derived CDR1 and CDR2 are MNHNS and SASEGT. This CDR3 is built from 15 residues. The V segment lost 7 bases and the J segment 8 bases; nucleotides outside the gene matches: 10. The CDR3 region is CASTRGTGGSGTQYF. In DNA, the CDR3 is TGTGCCAGCACCCGGGGGACAGGGGGCTCAGGTACGCAGTATTTT.

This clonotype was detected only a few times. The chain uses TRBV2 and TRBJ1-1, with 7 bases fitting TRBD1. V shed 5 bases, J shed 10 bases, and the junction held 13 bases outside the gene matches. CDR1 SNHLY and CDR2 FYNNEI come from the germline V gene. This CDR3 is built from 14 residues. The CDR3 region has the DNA TGTGCCAGCAGTTTAAACACAGGGGAAAGTGGAGCTTTCTTT. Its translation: CASSLNTGESGAFF.

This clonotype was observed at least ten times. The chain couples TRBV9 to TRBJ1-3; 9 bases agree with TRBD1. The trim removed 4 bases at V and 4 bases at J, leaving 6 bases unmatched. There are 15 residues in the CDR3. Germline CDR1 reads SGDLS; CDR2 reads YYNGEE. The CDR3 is CASSQTGGRGNTIYF. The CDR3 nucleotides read TGTGCCAGCAGCCAGACAGGGGGAAGAGGAAACACCATATATTTT.

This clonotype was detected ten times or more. The chain's CDR3 is CASSLIGFGYTF. In nucleotides, the CDR3 is TGTGCCAGCAGTTTAATTGGCTTTGGCTACACCTTC. This chain joins TRBV12-3 or TRBV12-4 and TRBJ1-2; D remains ambiguous. V lost 2 bases, J lost 7 bases, and 8 bases lay in between. This CDR3 is 12 amino acids long.

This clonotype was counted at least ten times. CDR3 nucleotides: TGTGCCAGCAGTAGCCGGGGGGCTGGCGAGCAGTACTTC. Translation gives CASSSRGAGEQYF. This chain links TRBV2 with TRBJ2-7; D perhaps matches TRBD2 (7 bases). Germline V lookup: CDR1 SNHLY, CDR2 FYNNEI. This CDR3 has 13 amino acids. V was trimmed by 5 bases and J by 6 bases, leaving 14 bases between them.

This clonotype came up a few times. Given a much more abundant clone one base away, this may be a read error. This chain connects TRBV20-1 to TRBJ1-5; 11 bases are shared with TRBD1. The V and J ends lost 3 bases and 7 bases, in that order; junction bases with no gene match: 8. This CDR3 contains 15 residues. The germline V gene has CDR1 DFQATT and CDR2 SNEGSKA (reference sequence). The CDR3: CSASHGQGARQPQHF. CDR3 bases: TGCAGTGCTAGTCATGGACAGGGGGCTAGACAGCCCCAGCATTTT.

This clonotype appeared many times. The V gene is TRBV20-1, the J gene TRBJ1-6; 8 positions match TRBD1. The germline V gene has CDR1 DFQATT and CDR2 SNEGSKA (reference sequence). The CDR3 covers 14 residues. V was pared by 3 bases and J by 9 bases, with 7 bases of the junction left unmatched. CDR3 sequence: CSASPTGVGSPLHF. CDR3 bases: TGCAGTGCTAGTCCGACAGGGGTAGGTTCACCCCTCCACTTT.

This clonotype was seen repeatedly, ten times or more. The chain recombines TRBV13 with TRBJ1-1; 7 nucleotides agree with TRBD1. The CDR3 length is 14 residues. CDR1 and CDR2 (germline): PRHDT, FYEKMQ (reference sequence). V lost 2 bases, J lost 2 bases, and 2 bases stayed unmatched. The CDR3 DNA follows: TGTGCCAGCAGCTTAAACAGGGGTAACACTGAAGCTTTCTTT. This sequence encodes CASSLNRGNTEAFF.

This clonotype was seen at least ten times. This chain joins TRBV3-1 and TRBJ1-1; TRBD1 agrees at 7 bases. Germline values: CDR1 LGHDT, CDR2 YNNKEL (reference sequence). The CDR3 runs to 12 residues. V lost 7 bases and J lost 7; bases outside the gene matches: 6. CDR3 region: CASTATGSEAFF. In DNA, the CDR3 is TGTGCCAGCACCGCGACAGGGAGTGAAGCTTTCTTT. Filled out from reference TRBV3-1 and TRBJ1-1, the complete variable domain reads DTAVSQTPKYLVTQMGNDKSIKCEQNLGHDTMYWYKQDSKKFLKIMFSYNNKELIINETVPNRFSPKSPDKAHLNLHINSLELGDSAVYFCASTATGSEAFFGQGTRLTVV.

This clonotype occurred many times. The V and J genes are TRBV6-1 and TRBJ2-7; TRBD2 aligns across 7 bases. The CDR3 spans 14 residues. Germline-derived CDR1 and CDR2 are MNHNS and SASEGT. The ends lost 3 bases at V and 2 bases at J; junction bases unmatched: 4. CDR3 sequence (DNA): TGTGCCAGCAGTGAGGGAGGGCAGACCTACGAGCAGTACTTC. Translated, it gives CASSEGGQTYEQYF.

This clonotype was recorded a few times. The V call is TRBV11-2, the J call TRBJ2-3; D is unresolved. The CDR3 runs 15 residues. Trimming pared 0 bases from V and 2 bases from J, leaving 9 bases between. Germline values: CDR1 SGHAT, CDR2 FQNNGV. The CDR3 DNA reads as TGTGCCAGCAGCTTAGATGGGCATCCCACAGATACGCAGTATTTT. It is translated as CASSLDGHPTDTQYF.

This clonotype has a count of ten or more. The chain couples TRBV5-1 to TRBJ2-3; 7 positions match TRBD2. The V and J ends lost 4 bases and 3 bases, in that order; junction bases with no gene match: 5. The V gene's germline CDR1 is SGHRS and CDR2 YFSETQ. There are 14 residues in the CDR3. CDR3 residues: CASSRGEVTDTQYF. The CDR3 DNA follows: TGCGCCAGCAGCCGGGGGGAAGTGACAGATACGCAGTATTTT.

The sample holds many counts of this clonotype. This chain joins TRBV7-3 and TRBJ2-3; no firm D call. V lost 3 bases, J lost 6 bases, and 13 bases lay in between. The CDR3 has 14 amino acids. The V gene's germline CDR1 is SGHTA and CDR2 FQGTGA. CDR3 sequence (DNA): TGTGCCAGCAGCTTTAAAGGGTCGTCGGATACGCAGTATTTT. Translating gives CASSFKGSSDTQYF.

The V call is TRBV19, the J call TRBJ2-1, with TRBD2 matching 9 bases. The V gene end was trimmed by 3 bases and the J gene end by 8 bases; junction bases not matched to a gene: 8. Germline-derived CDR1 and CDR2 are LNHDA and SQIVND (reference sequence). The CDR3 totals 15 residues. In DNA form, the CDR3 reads TGTGCCAGTAGTATTGTTAGCGGGAGAGCACATGAGCAGTTCTTC. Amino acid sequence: CASSIVSGRAHEQFF.

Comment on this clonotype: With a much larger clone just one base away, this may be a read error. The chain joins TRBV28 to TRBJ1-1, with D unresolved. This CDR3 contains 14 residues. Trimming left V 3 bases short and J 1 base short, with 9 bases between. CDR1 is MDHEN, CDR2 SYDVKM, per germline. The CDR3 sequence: CASSFPIGNTEAFF. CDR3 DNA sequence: TGTGCCAGCAGTTTCCCGATAGGGAACACTGAAGCTTTCTTT.

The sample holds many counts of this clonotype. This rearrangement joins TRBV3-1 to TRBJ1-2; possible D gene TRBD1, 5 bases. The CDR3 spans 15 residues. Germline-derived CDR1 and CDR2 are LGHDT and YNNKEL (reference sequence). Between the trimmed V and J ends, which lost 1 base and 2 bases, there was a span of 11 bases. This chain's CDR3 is CASSQVQAGNYGYTF. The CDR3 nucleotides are TGTGCCAGCAGCCAAGTTCAAGCAGGGAACTATGGCTACACCTTC.

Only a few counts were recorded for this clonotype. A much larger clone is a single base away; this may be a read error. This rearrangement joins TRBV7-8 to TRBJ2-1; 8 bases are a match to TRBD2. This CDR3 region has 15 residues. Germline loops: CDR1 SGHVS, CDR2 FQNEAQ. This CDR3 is CASGLDGRDYNEQFF. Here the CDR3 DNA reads TGTGCCAGCGGCTTAGACGGGAGGGACTACAATGAGCAGTTCTTC.

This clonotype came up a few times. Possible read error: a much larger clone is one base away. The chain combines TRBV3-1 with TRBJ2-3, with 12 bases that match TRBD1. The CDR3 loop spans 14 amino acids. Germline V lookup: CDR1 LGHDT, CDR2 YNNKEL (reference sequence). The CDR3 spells CAGSQRDRGQTQYF. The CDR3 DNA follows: TGTGCCGGCAGCCAGCGGGACAGGGGGCAGACGCAGTATTTT.

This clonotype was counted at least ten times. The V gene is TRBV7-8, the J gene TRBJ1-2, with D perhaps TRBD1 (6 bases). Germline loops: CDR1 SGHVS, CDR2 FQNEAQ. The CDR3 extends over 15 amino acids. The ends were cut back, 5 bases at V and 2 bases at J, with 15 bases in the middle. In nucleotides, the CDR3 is TGTGCCAGCAGCAGGGGGACCGATCGAAACTATGGCTACACCTTC. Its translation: CASSRGTDRNYGYTF.

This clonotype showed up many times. The DNA for the CDR3 is TGTGCCTGGAGTTCAGGGGTTGAACAGCCCCAGCATTTT. It codes for CAWSSGVEQPQHF. The genes are TRBV30 and TRBJ1-5; D is possibly TRBD1 (6 bases). V was cut by 2 bases and J by 7 bases, with 12 bases left in between. Germline CDR1 and CDR2: GTSNPN and SVGIG (reference sequence). The CDR3 sequence is 13 residues long.

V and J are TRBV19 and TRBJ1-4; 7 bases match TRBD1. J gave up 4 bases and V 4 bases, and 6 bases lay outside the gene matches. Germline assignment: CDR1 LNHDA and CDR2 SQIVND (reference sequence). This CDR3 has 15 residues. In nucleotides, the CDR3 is TGTGCCAGTAGTACCGGGACAGTCGTTAATGAAAAACTGTTTTTT. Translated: CASSTGTVVNEKLFF.

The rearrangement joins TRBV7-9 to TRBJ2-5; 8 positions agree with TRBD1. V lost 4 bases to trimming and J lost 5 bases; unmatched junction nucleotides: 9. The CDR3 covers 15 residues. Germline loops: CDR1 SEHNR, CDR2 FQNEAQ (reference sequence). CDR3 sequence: CASSSNSGGRETQYF. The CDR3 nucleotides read TGTGCCAGCAGCTCGAATTCAGGGGGCCGGGAGACCCAGTACTTC.